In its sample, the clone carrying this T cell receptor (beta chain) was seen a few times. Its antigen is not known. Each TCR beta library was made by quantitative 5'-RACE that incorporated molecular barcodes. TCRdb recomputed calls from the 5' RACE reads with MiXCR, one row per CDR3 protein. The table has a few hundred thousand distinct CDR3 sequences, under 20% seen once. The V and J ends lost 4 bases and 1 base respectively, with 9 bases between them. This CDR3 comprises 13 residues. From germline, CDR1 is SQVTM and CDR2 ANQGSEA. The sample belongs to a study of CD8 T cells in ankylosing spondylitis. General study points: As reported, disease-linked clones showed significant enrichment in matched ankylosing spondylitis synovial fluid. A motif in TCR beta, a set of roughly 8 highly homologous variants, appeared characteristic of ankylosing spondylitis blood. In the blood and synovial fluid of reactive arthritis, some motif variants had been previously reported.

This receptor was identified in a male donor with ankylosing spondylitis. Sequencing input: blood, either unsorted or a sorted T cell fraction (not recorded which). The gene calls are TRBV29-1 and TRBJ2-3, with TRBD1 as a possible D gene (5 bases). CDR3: CSVVEGGTDTQYF. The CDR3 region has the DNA TGCAGCGTTGTCGAAGGGGGCACAGATACGCAGTATTTT.